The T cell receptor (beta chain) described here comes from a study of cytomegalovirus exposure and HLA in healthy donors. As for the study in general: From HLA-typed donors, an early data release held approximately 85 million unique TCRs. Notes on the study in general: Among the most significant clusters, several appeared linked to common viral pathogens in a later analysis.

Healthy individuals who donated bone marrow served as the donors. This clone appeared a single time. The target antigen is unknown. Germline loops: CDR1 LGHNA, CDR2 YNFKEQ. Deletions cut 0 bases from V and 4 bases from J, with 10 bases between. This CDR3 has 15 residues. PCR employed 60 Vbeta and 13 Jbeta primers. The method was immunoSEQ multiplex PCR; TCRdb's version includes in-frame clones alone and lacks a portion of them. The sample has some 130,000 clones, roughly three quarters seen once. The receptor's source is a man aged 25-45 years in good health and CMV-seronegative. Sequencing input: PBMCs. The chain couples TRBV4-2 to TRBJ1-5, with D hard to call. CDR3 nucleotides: TGTGCCAGCAGCCAAGAGTTAGCCGAGAATCAGCCCCAGCATTTT. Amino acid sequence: CASSQELAENQPQHF.